A selection of T cell receptor beta chains follows, all from one sample in a study of blood T cell repertoires in COVID-19. The table came from immunoSEQ multiplex PCR; TCRdb's copy has only in-frame clones and leaves some out. The sample has under 150,000 clones; 80% are singletons. Sequenced material: peripheral blood. Receptors were obtained from a man between 65 and 85 years old with acute or convalescent COVID-19. Each CDR3 is given with its conserved first and last residue. The D gene is left open where the match is weak. Part of the rows lack a size; the others show once, few, many or a class for expanded clones.

v_call: TRBV9; clone_size: -; j_call: TRBJ2-3; d_call: TRBD2; cdr3_nt: TGTGCCAGCAGCGTAGGGCGGGGGGGCACAGATACGCAGTATTTT; cdr3_aa: CASSVGRGGTDTQYF
v_call: TRBV5-6; clone_size: -; j_call: TRBJ1-3; d_call: -; cdr3_nt: TGTGCCAGCTGTACCGGGGGGGGCCGGGCTGGAAACACCATATATTTT; cdr3_aa: CASCTGGGRAGNTIYF
v_call: TRBV4-2; clone_size: -; j_call: TRBJ2-7; d_call: TRBD1; cdr3_nt: TGTGCCAGCAGCCAGACCGTGGACAGGCTCTACGAGCAGTACTTC; cdr3_aa: CASSQTVDRLYEQYF
v_call: TRBV5-1; clone_size: -; j_call: TRBJ2-2; d_call: TRBD2; cdr3_nt: TGCGCCAGCAGCCCAGGACTAGCGGGGGGGCCGACCACCGGGGAGCTGTTTTTT; cdr3_aa: CASSPGLAGGPTTGELFF
v_call: TRBV6-5; clone_size: -; j_call: TRBJ1-6; d_call: -; cdr3_nt: TGTGCCAGCCGGGCAGGGTTTAATTCACCCCTCCACTTT; cdr3_aa: CASRAGFNSPLHF
v_call: TRBV19; clone_size: -; j_call: TRBJ1-5; d_call: -; cdr3_nt: TGTGCCAGTAGTATCGGCAGGTACGGTTGGGCCTACAATCAGCCCCAGCATTTT; cdr3_aa: CASSIGRYGWAYNQPQHF
v_call: TRBV27; clone_size: -; j_call: TRBJ2-7; d_call: -; cdr3_nt: TGTGCCAGCAGCGCGCATCGGGGGAGGCGCAGCGACTACTACGAGCAGTACTTC; cdr3_aa: CASSAHRGRRSDYYEQYF
v_call: TRBV19; clone_size: -; j_call: TRBJ2-2; d_call: -; cdr3_nt: TGTGCCAGTAATTTAGCCACCGGGGAGCTGTTTTTT; cdr3_aa: CASNLATGELFF
v_call: TRBV19; clone_size: -; j_call: TRBJ2-5; d_call: TRBD2; cdr3_nt: TGTGCCAGTAGTATAGTAGGCGGGAGGGGGGAGACCCAGTACTTC; cdr3_aa: CASSIVGGRGETQYF
v_call: TRBV5-3; clone_size: -; j_call: TRBJ2-7; d_call: -; cdr3_nt: TGTGCCAGAAGTGAGACAGTCCTTTCCTTGGGAGAGCAGTACTTC; cdr3_aa: CARSETVLSLGEQYF
v_call: TRBV20-1; clone_size: -; j_call: TRBJ1-5; d_call: -; cdr3_nt: TGCAGTGCTAGTGCAGGGAATCAGCCCCAGCATTTT; cdr3_aa: CSASAGNQPQHF
v_call: TRBV29-1; clone_size: -; j_call: TRBJ2-3; d_call: TRBD1; cdr3_nt: TGCAGCGTCCTACAGGGGGCGGATACGCAGTATTTT; cdr3_aa: CSVLQGADTQYF
v_call: TRBV6-4; clone_size: -; j_call: TRBJ2-3; d_call: TRBD2; cdr3_nt: TGTGCCAGCAGCCCCGGAGCGGGGGGACCAGATACGCAGTATTTT; cdr3_aa: CASSPGAGGPDTQYF
v_call: TRBV5-5; clone_size: -; j_call: TRBJ1-2; d_call: -; cdr3_nt: TGTGCCAGCAGCCCCAGGGTGGATTATGGCTACACCTTC; cdr3_aa: CASSPRVDYGYTF
v_call: TRBV7-8; clone_size: -; j_call: TRBJ2-1; d_call: -; cdr3_nt: TGTGCCAGCAGCCCCAGGACGGGGACTTACAATGAGCAGTTCTTC; cdr3_aa: CASSPRTGTYNEQFF
v_call: TRBV11-3; clone_size: -; j_call: TRBJ2-5; d_call: TRBD1; cdr3_nt: TGTGCCAGCACCATAACCGGGACAGGGCCAAAGGAGACCCAGTACTTC; cdr3_aa: CASTITGTGPKETQYF
v_call: TRBV14; clone_size: -; j_call: TRBJ1-2; d_call: -; cdr3_nt: TGTGCCAGCAGCCTCGGATTGAACAGGGATCTCTATGGCTACACCTTC; cdr3_aa: CASSLGLNRDLYGYTF
v_call: TRBV19; clone_size: -; j_call: TRBJ2-2; d_call: TRBD1; cdr3_nt: TGTGCCAGTAGTACGCTGACAGGGCGCACCGGGGAGCTGTTTTTT; cdr3_aa: CASSTLTGRTGELFF
v_call: TRBV10-3; clone_size: few; j_call: TRBJ1-2; d_call: TRBD1; cdr3_nt: TGTGCCATCAGTGGGGGACAGGGGGTAAACTATGGCTACACCTTC; cdr3_aa: CAISGGQGVNYGYTF
v_call: TRBV19; clone_size: -; j_call: TRBJ2-1; d_call: TRBD2; cdr3_nt: TGTGCCAGTAGGACTAGCGGGGGCTCGCAGTTCTTC; cdr3_aa: CASRTSGGSQFF
v_call: TRBV5-1; clone_size: -; j_call: TRBJ1-2; d_call: -; cdr3_nt: TGCGCCAGCAGCTTGGGTGGCCGCCAGGGTGATGGCTACACCTTC; cdr3_aa: CASSLGGRQGDGYTF
v_call: TRBV19; clone_size: -; j_call: TRBJ2-2; d_call: TRBD1; cdr3_nt: TGTGCCAGTAGTATCAGGGACAGCACCGGGGAGCTGTTTTTT; cdr3_aa: CASSIRDSTGELFF